This T cell receptor (beta chain) is drawn from a study of breast tumors, draining lymph nodes, adjacent tissues. Trimming removed 4 bases from V and 5 bases from J, with 13 bases in between. CDR3 length: 15 residues. Germline lookup yields CDR1 SGDLS and CDR2 YYNGEE. Samples came from axillary lymph nodes draining the breast cancer. From the multiplex PCR reads, TCRdb called clonotypes with MiXCR, one entry per CDR3 protein. The top ten hold approximately 3.5% of the sample, which has a few hundred thousand distinct CDR3 sequences, less than 40% seen once. The sequence derives from a female donor with breast cancer. Some clones in this sample may be carry-over from other donors' samples. The material sequenced was axillary lymph node tissue. The chain combines TRBV9 with TRBJ1-6; no clear D. The DNA for the CDR3 is TGTGCCAGCAGCTCATTTTATGGGGATAATTCACCCCTCCACTTT. Residues: CASSSFYGDNSPLHF. The whole variable domain, filled in from reference TRBV9 and TRBJ1-6, reads DSGVTQTPKHLITATGQRVTLRCSPRSGDLSVYWYQQSLDQGLQFLIQYYNGEERAKGNILERFSAQQFPDLHSELNLSSLELGDSALYFCASSSFYGDNSPLHFGNGTRLTVT.